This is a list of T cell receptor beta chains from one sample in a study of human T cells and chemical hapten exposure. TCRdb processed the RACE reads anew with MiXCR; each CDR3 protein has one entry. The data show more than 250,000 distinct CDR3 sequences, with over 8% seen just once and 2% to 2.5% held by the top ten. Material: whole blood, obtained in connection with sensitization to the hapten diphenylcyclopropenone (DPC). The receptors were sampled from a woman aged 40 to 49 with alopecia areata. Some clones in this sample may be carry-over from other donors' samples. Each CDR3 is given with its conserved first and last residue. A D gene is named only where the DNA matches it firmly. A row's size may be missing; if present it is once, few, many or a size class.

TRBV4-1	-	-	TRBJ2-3	CASSPAFPDTQYF	TGCGCCAGCAGCCCCGCGTTTCCCGATACGCAGTATTTT
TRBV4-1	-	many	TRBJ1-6	CASSQQSSYNSPLHF	TGCGCCAGCAGCCAACAGAGCTCCTATAATTCACCCCTCCACTTT
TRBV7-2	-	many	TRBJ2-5	CASSKAGIQETQYF	TGTGCCAGCAGTAAGGCGGGTATCCAAGAGACCCAGTACTTC
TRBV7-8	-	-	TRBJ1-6	CVSSTDNSPLHF	TGTGTCAGCAGCACAGATAATTCACCCCTCCACTTT
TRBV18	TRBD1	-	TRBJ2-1	CASSPGRQGLVNEQFF	TGTGCCAGCTCACCAGGGCGACAGGGGTTAGTGAATGAGCAGTTCTTC
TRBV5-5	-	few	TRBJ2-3	CASSAPWGSTDTQYF	TGTGCCAGCAGCGCCCCATGGGGAAGCACAGATACGCAGTATTTT
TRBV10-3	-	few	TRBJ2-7	CATATTPNYEQYF	TGTGCCACGGCGACAACTCCGAACTACGAGCAGTACTTC
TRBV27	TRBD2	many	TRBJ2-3	CASSPEGHTSGGGTDTQYF	TGTGCCAGCAGTCCCGAAGGACATACTAGCGGGGGGGGGACAGATACGCAGTATTTT
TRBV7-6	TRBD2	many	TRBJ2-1	CASSLAASGDYNEQFF	TGTGCCAGCAGCTTAGCGGCTAGCGGGGATTACAATGAGCAGTTCTTC
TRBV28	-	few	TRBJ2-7	CASSFLREQYF	TGTGCCAGCAGTTTTCTGCGGGAGCAGTACTTC
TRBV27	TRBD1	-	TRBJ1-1	CASSLQGQAPTEAFF	TGTGCCAGCAGTTTACAGGGACAGGCCCCGACTGAAGCTTTCTTT
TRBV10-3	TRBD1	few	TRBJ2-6	CAMQPGTGASGANVLTF	TGTGCCATGCAACCCGGGACAGGGGCCTCTGGGGCCAACGTCCTGACTTTC
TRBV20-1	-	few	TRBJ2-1	CSARDRGVNEQFF	TGCAGTGCTAGAGATCGAGGGGTGAATGAGCAGTTCTTC
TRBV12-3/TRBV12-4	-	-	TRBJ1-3	CASSLAANDGNTIYF	TGTGCCAGCAGTTTAGCCGCAAATGATGGAAACACCATATATTTT
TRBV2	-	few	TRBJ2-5	CASKALGGETQYF	TGTGCCAGCAAAGCGTTAGGGGGAGAGACCCAGTACTTC
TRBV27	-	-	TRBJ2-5	CATRRSGTKETQYF	TGTGCCACTCGACGGAGCGGGACAAAAGAGACCCAGTACTTC
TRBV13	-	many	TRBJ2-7	CASSLYAGEKSYEQYF	TGTGCCAGCAGCTTATATGCCGGGGAGAAGTCCTACGAGCAGTACTTC
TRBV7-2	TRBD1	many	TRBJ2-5	CASSPTGQQETQYF	TGTGCCAGCAGCCCCACGGGACAGCAAGAGACCCAGTACTTC
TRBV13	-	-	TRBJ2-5	CASSLGQGSGGETQYF	TGTGCCAGCAGCTTAGGACAGGGGTCGGGAGGAGAGACCCAGTACTTC
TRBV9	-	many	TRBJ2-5	CASNKDSWGETQYF	TGTGCCAGCAACAAAGATTCATGGGGAGAGACCCAGTACTTC
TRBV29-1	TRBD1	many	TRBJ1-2	CSVGGQGIYGYTF	TGCAGCGTTGGGGGACAGGGTATTTATGGCTACACCTTC
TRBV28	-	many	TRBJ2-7	CASSFSQGGSNEQYF	TGTGCCAGCAGTTTTTCTCAGGGTGGTAGCAACGAGCAGTACTTC
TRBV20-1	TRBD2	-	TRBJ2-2	CSARSRTRASGELFF	TGCAGTGCTAGATCCCGGACTAGGGCCTCCGGGGAGCTGTTTTTT
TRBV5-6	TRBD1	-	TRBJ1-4	CASSPDRANEKLFF	TGTGCCAGCAGCCCGGACAGGGCGAATGAAAAACTGTTTTTT
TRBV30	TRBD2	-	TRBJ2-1	CAWSVLGLAAYNEQFF	TGTGCCTGGAGCGTACTAGGACTAGCGGCTTACAATGAGCAGTTCTTC
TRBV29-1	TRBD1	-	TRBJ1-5	CSAGGGGRNQPQHF	TGCAGCGCGGGAGGAGGGGGCAGGAATCAGCCCCAGCATTTT
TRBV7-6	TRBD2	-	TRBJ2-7	CASSSTSGTYYEQYF	TGTGCCAGCAGTTCCACTAGCGGGACTTACTACGAGCAGTACTTC
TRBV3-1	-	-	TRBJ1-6	CASSQETAFNSPLHF	TGTGCCAGCAGCCAAGAGACTGCCTTTAATTCACCCCTCCACTTT
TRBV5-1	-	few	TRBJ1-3	CASSLVLGDSGNTIYF	TGCGCCAGCAGCTTGGTTTTGGGGGATTCTGGAAACACCATATATTTT
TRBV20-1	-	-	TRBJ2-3	CSARDRAGAPDTQYF	TGCAGTGCTAGAGATCGGGCGGGCGCACCGGATACGCAGTATTTT
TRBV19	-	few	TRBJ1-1	CASSMRGREAFF	TGTGCCAGTAGTATGCGGGGGCGTGAGGCTTTCTTT
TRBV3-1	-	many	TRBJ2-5	CASRLPGRQETQYF	TGTGCCAGCAGACTTCCGGGACGGCAAGAGACCCAGTACTTC
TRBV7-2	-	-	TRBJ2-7	CASSLVGESSYEQYF	TGTGCCAGCAGCTTGGTTGGGGAAAGCTCCTACGAGCAGTACTTC
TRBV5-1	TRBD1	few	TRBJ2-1	CASSGGQGYNEQFF	TGCGCCAGCAGCGGGGGACAGGGATACAATGAGCAGTTCTTC
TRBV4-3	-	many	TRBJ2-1	CASSRAVGGSYNEQFF	TGCGCCAGCAGCCGAGCCGTCGGAGGGTCCTACAATGAGCAGTTCTTC
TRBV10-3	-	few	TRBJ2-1	CAISESERYNEQFF	TGTGCCATCAGTGAGTCGGAGAGGTACAATGAGCAGTTCTTC
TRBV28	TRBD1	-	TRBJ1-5	CAITGTVNQPQHF	TGTGCCATCACCGGGACAGTCAATCAGCCCCAGCATTTT
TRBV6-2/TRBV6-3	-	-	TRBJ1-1	CAGRRGDPGTEAFF	TGTGCCGGCAGGAGAGGGGACCCGGGGACTGAAGCTTTCTTT
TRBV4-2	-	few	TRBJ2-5	CASSQERGEETQYF	TGTGCCAGCAGCCAAGAAAGGGGCGAAGAGACCCAGTACTTC
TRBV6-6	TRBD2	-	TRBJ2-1	CASRSGRAANEQFF	TGTGCCAGCAGAAGCGGGAGGGCCGCCAATGAGCAGTTCTTC
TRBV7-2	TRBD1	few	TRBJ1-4	CASTQGARFEKLFF	TGTGCCAGCACCCAGGGGGCGAGGTTTGAAAAACTGTTTTTT
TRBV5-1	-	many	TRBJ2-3	CASSKSDSPGTDTQYF	TGCGCCAGCAGCAAAAGCGACAGCCCGGGAACAGATACGCAGTATTTT
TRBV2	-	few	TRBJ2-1	CASSERRTTYNEQFF	TGTGCCAGCAGTGAGCGCCGTACTACCTACAATGAGCAGTTCTTC
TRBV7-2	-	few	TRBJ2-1	CASSLRWNEQFF	TGTGCCAGCAGCTTACGGTGGAATGAGCAGTTCTTC
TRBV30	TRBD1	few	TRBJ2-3	CAWNRDSDTQYF	TGTGCCTGGAACCGGGACAGTGACACGCAGTATTTT
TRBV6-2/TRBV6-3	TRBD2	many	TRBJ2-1	CASSYSKGRANNEQFF	TGTGCCAGCAGTTACTCGAAAGGGAGGGCCAATAATGAGCAGTTCTTC
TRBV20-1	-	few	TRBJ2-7	CSASGSSAYEQYF	TGCAGTGCTAGCGGGAGTAGCGCCTACGAGCAGTACTTC
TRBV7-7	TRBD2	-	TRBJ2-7	CASSLAGEDEQYF	TGTGCTAGCAGCTTAGCGGGGGAGGACGAGCAGTACTTC
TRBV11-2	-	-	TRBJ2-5	CASSLDPGVETQYF	TGTGCCAGCAGCTTAGATCCGGGGGTAGAGACCCAGTACTTC
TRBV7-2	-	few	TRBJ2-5	CASSLQRGTRLGIQETQYF	TGTGCCAGCAGCTTACAACGGGGTACCCGCCTGGGGATACAAGAGACCCAGTACTTC
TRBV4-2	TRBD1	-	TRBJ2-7	CASSRRDSISYEQYF	TGTGCCAGCAGCCGCCGGGACAGCATCTCCTACGAGCAGTACTTC
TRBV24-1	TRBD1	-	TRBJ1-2	CATSDSGTGSMLGYTF	TGTGCCACCAGTGATTCCGGGACAGGGAGTATGCTTGGCTACACCTTC
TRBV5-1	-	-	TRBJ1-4	CASSFAGYNEKLFF	TGCGCCAGCAGCTTCGCAGGGTACAATGAAAAACTGTTTTTT
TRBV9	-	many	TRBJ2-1	CASSVDAGLYYNEQFF	TGTGCCAGCAGCGTAGACGCGGGACTCTACTACAATGAGCAGTTCTTC
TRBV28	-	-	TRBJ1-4	CASIGINEKLFF	TGTGCCAGCATCGGGATTAATGAAAAACTGTTTTTT
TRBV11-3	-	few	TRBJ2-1	CASSSVGGPSSYNEQFF	TGTGCCAGCAGCTCAGTAGGGGGTCCTAGCTCCTACAATGAGCAGTTCTTC
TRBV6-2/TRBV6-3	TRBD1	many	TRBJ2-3	CASSGTGDTDTQYF	TGTGCCAGCAGCGGGACAGGGGACACAGATACGCAGTATTTT
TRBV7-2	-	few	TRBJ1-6	CASSLTGHNSPLHF	TGTGCCAGCAGCTTAACAGGGCATAATTCACCCCTCCACTTT